This is a list of T cell receptor beta chains from one sample in a study of blood T cell repertoires in COVID-19. Some clones are missing from TCRdb's copy, which holds only in-frame ones; the method was immunoSEQ multiplex PCR. The sample includes around 470,000 clones, 80% to 95% seen only once; the top ten take approximately 0.55%. Specimen: PBMCs or T cells enriched from blood (not recorded which). The origin of the receptors is a man aged 18 to 30 who had recovered from COVID-19. The CDR3 runs from the conserved cysteine through the conserved F or W. D genes are given only for firm matches. The size of a clone is reported for some rows only, either as once, few or many, or as a class for expanded clones.

clone size	V gene	D gene	J gene	CDR3 DNA	CDR3 protein
-	TRBV18	TRBD1	TRBJ2-7	TGTGCCAGCTCACGGGACAGGGGGAGGTACGAGCAGTACTTC	CASSRDRGRYEQYF
-	TRBV5-1	TRBD1	TRBJ1-1	TGCGCCAGCACGCAGGGGGCTGTGAACACTGAAGCTTTCTTT	CASTQGAVNTEAFF
once	TRBV12-5	TRBD1	TRBJ1-5	TGTGCTAGTGGCCTTAGTTCCGGGACAGGGGGCGTCAGCAATCAGCCCCAGCATTTT	CASGLSSGTGGVSNQPQHF
few	TRBV2	TRBD1	TRBJ1-6	TGTGCCGGGACAGGGGAGCCCTATAATTCACCCCTCCACTTT	CAGTGEPYNSPLHF
-	TRBV12-3/TRBV12-4	TRBD1	TRBJ1-2	TGTGCCAGCAGTTTTACCCGACAGGGAGGCTACACCTTC	CASSFTRQGGYTF
-	TRBV6-1	-	TRBJ1-5	TGTGCCAGCAGTGATTGGAGAAATCAGCCCCAGCATTTT	CASSDWRNQPQHF
once	TRBV3-1/TRBV3-2	TRBD1	TRBJ1-2	TGTGCCAGCAGCCAAGCGGGACAGGTAAAAGTCTATGGCTACACCTTC	CASSQAGQVKVYGYTF
-	TRBV19	-	TRBJ2-1	TGTGCCAGTACCCCGACACTGGGCAATGAGCAGTTCTTC	CASTPTLGNEQFF
-	TRBV9	TRBD2	TRBJ2-1	TGTGCCAGCAGCCCCGGGGGGAATGAGCAGTTCTTC	CASSPGGNEQFF
-	TRBV12-3/TRBV12-4	-	TRBJ1-1	TGTGCCAGCAGTCCGGGAAACACTGAAGCTTTCTTT	CASSPGNTEAFF
-	TRBV6-5	-	TRBJ2-3	TGTGCCAGCGGCGGGGCAGCCACCCCCACAGATACGCAGTATTTT	CASGGAATPTDTQYF
-	TRBV11-3	-	TRBJ2-3	TGTGCCAGCAGCTTTACGGCGGCAATCACAGATACGCAGTATTTT	CASSFTAAITDTQYF
-	TRBV30	-	TRBJ1-2	TGTGCCTGGAGTGCGGGGTCTGATGGCTACACCTTC	CAWSAGSDGYTF
-	TRBV2	-	TRBJ1-2	TGTGCCAGCAGTGTACAGGGCACAACTAACTATGGCTACACCTTC	CASSVQGTTNYGYTF
-	TRBV3-1/TRBV3-2	TRBD1	TRBJ1-2	TGTGCCAGCAGCCGCGGGACAGGAACCCTAACCTTC	CASSRGTGTLTF
-	TRBV18	-	TRBJ1-5	TGTGCCAGCTCAACGTGGACAGCACGGACAAATCAGCCCCAGCATTTT	CASSTWTARTNQPQHF
-	TRBV10-3	-	TRBJ1-5	TGTGCCATCAGTGACCCCGATCAGCCCCAGCATTTT	CAISDPDQPQHF
once	TRBV5-1	TRBD2	TRBJ2-2	TGCGCCAGCAGGGAAATAGCGGGAGGGAACACCGGGGAGCTGTTTTTT	CASREIAGGNTGELFF
-	TRBV18	-	TRBJ1-5	TGTGCCAGCTCACCCCTCAGGGGTAATCAGCCCCAGCATTTT	CASSPLRGNQPQHF
-	TRBV6-5	-	TRBJ1-1	TGTGCCTGCGTCATGAACACTGAAGCTTTCTTT	CACVMNTEAFF
-	TRBV19	TRBD1	TRBJ1-1	TGTGCCAGTAGTATTGGGACAGGGGGCGTGAACACTGAAGCTTTCTTT	CASSIGTGGVNTEAFF
once	TRBV19	-	TRBJ1-1	TGTGCCAGTAGTAGCTCCGGGACACTGAACACTGAAGCTTTCTTT	CASSSSGTLNTEAFF
-	TRBV9	TRBD1	TRBJ2-1	TGTGCCAGCAGCACATGGACAGGGAGCTCCTACAATGAGCAGTTCTTC	CASSTWTGSSYNEQFF
-	TRBV30	-	TRBJ1-2	TGTGCCTGGGGGGAGGGTCCCTATGGCTACACCTTC	CAWGEGPYGYTF
-	TRBV7-2	-	TRBJ2-3	TGTGCCAGCAGCCCAAATTTTCGGAGCACAGATACGCAGTATTTT	CASSPNFRSTDTQYF
-	TRBV6-1	TRBD2	TRBJ2-1	TGTGCCAGCAGTGAATGGTCGAGCCTAGCGGGAGTAAATGAGCAGTTCTTC	CASSEWSSLAGVNEQFF
once	TRBV11-2	-	TRBJ2-6	TGTGCCAGCAGCCCAAACCCGCTTAGCGTGAGGGCTGGGGCCAACGTCCTGACTTTC	CASSPNPLSVRAGANVLTF
-	TRBV5-4	TRBD2	TRBJ2-3	TGTGCCAGCAGCTTGGGAGGGTTAGCGGGAGTAACAGATACGCAGTATTTT	CASSLGGLAGVTDTQYF
once	TRBV9	-	TRBJ2-5	TGTGCCAGCAGCCCATCCCCCCAGGAGACCCAGTACTTC	CASSPSPQETQYF
once	TRBV27	TRBD2	TRBJ2-1	TGTGCCAGCACCCCTGCGTCTAGCGGGAGGCTCAATGAGCAGTTCTTC	CASTPASSGRLNEQFF
-	TRBV7-2	TRBD1	TRBJ2-7	TGTGCCAGCAGCCTATTGACAGGGGGCTACGGTGAGCAGTACTTC	CASSLLTGGYGEQYF
-	TRBV6-5	-	TRBJ1-2	TGTGCCAGCAGTCTAACATTGACAGCCAGCTATGGCTACACCTTC	CASSLTLTASYGYTF
-	TRBV3-1/TRBV3-2	TRBD1	TRBJ1-1	TGTGCCAGCAGCCCTATGGACAGGCTGAACACTGAAGCTTTCTTT	CASSPMDRLNTEAFF
-	TRBV7-3	-	TRBJ1-1	TGTGCCAGCAGCTTAAAGGCAGGGCTCACTGAAGCTTTCTTT	CASSLKAGLTEAFF
-	TRBV5-1	TRBD1	TRBJ1-1	TGCGCCAGCACGTTGAGACAGGGAAGCACTGAAGCTTTCTTT	CASTLRQGSTEAFF
-	TRBV5-5	-	TRBJ2-3	TGTGCCAGCAGCGCGCTGGACACCACAGATACGCAGTATTTT	CASSALDTTDTQYF
-	TRBV11-2	TRBD1	TRBJ2-2	TGTGCCAGCAGCGCCCGACAGGGTAGGACCGGGGAGCTGTTTTTT	CASSARQGRTGELFF
-	TRBV24-1	-	TRBJ1-4	TGTGCCACCAGTGAGGGACAACCTAATGAAAAACTGTTTTTT	CATSEGQPNEKLFF
-	TRBV9	-	TRBJ1-1	TGTGCCAGCAGCGTAGCCGGACAGCTATTGAACACTGAAGCTTTCTTT	CASSVAGQLLNTEAFF
-	TRBV2	TRBD1	TRBJ2-2	TGTGCCAGCACCAAACCCCGGGACAGTAACACCGGGGAGCTGTTTTTT	CASTKPRDSNTGELFF
-	TRBV5-1	-	TRBJ2-2	TGCGCCAGCAGCTACAGCACCGGGGAGCTGTTTTTT	CASSYSTGELFF
-	TRBV19	TRBD2	TRBJ2-3	TGTGCCAGTAGTTCCGGACTAGCGGGCGGCACAGATACGCAGTATTTT	CASSSGLAGGTDTQYF
-	TRBV19	TRBD2	TRBJ2-1	TGTGCCAGTACCCCCATGGGACTAGCGACCTACAATGAGCAGTTCTTC	CASTPMGLATYNEQFF
-	TRBV2	TRBD1	TRBJ2-7	TGTGCCAGCAAACTGGGCAGGGGGCCCTACGAGCAGTACTTC	CASKLGRGPYEQYF
-	TRBV7-3	TRBD1	TRBJ2-6	TGTGCCAGCAGCTTAACGGGGACAGGACTCAACGTCCTGACTTTC	CASSLTGTGLNVLTF
-	TRBV7-9	-	TRBJ2-5	TGTGCCAGCAGCTTAGACGTCTTGGCAGGAACGTACCAAGAGACCCAGTACTTC	CASSLDVLAGTYQETQYF